This T cell receptor (beta chain) was identified during a study of cytomegalovirus exposure and HLA in healthy donors. In germline, CDR1 is MNHNY, CDR2 SVGAGI (reference sequence). This CDR3 has 15 residues. With V trimmed by 2 bases and J by 13 bases, 9 bases remained unmatched. With 60 Vbeta and 13 Jbeta primers, the PCR was carried out. In the study's own analysis: The authors later counted some 76 million unique TCR beta chains, roughly 10 million of them shared. The data were produced by immunoSEQ multiplex PCR, yet TCRdb's version contains in-frame clones alone and is incomplete. V, J and clone size are taken as reported in that table, and D and trimming were inferred from the DNA itself. The sample lists 100,000 to 150,000 clones, around 78% occurring once. A remark on this clone: Its antigen is as yet unknown.

General observations from the study: Presence/absence analyses treated sequencing depth as roughly uniform across donors. Altogether, around 160 TCR beta chains were recorded as cytomegalovirus-associated. A later analysis by the authors found several of the most significant clusters apparently linked to common viral pathogens.

The source of this sequence is a man in his forties in good health and CMV-seronegative. Sequencing was performed on PBMCs. The chain employs TRBV6-6 and TRBJ1-6; 9 bases align to TRBD1. The CDR3 bases are TGTGCCAGCAGTTACGGAGGGGACAGGGAGGCTCCCCTCCACTTT. The encoded protein is CASSYGGDREAPLHF.